This TCR beta chain is from a study of shared clonotypes between healthy human individuals. Germline lookup yields CDR1 MRHNA and CDR2 SNTAGT. The V and J ends lost 4 bases and 1 base respectively, with 7 bases between them. The CDR3 is 13 residues long. Libraries were prepared by immunoSEQ multiplex PCR; TCRdb keeps only in-frame clonotypes and omits some of them. Of about 1.5 million clones detected, roughly 97% appear once; the ten largest clones hold about 1%. This TCR was recovered from a man younger than 40 in good health. The chain employs TRBV6-4 and TRBJ1-1; D call uncertain. Sequencing input: naive CD4+ T cells sorted from blood. Subset here: CD45RA+ positively selected. The CDR3 is CASSVEENTEAFF. Here the CDR3 DNA reads TGTGCCAGCAGTGTGGAGGAGAACACTGAAGCTTTCTTT.